The following is a T cell receptor beta chain sequence with its context. Sample time point: peripheral blood 6 weeks after treatment start. This entry belongs to a study of PD-L1 blockade in urothelial cancer. Turning to the study itself: About 90% of the roughly 29 patients were men who had bladder-origin urothelial cancer.

The J segment lost 7 bases and the V segment lost 6 bases, leaving 17 bases of the junction unmatched. Germline CDR1 and CDR2: SNHLY and FYNNEI. The CDR3 runs 16 residues. TCRdb's table, derived via immunoSEQ multiplex PCR, lists solely in-frame clones and lacks some. Of 40,000 to 55,000 clones in the sample, approximately 84% were seen once. This sequence originates from a man in his fifties or sixties with urothelial cancer. Here the sequenced sample was PBMCs, taken around atezolizumab (anti-PD-L1) treatment. This sequence joins TRBV2 and TRBJ2-7; 8 nucleotides agree with TRBD2. CDR3 protein: CASSSTLTSRGREQYF. The CDR3 nucleotides read TGTGCCAGCAGCTCGACTTTGACTAGCCGCGGGAGGGAGCAGTACTTC. Supplemented by reference TRBV2 and TRBJ2-7, the full variable domain reads EPEVTQTPSHQVTQMGQEVILRCVPISNHLYFYWYRQILGQKVEFLVSFYNNEISEKSEIFDDQFSVERPDGSNFTLKIRSTKLEDSAMYFCASSSTLTSRGREQYFGPGTRLTVT.